The 21 T cell receptor beta chains listed next were all sequenced from one sample in a study of blood T cell repertoires in COVID-19. Some clones are missing from TCRdb's copy, which holds only in-frame ones; the method was immunoSEQ multiplex PCR. The repertoire includes about 260,000 clones, approximately 84% of them detected once, and 7.5% to 9% sits in the top ten. The sequenced sample consisted of peripheral blood. Receptors were obtained from a human donor in a cohort sampled during active COVID-19.

This chain joins TRBV4-1 and TRBJ2-2, with 7 bases matching TRBD2. V dropped 0 bases and J dropped 4; count of bases not matched to a gene: 8. The germline CDR1 and CDR2 sequences are MGHRA and YSYEKL. The CDR3 loop spans 17 amino acids. The CDR3 spells CASSQDLGLVVTGELFF. The CDR3 DNA follows: TGCGCCAGCAGCCAAGATCTCGGACTAGTTGTCACCGGGGAGCTGTTTTTT.

The V call is TRBV20-1, the J call TRBJ2-5; the D gene is possibly TRBD2 (5 bases). V lost 6 bases and J lost 6, with 11 bases in between. The V gene's germline CDR1 is DFQATT and CDR2 SNEGSKA (reference sequence). This CDR3 spans 11 amino acids. The CDR3 nucleotides read TGCAGTGCGTTAGACGGGAAGACCCAGTACTTC. It codes for CSALDGKTQYF.

A word on this clone: At one of its ends the junction is not consistent with the germline gene, which may arise from a read error. The V and J genes are TRBV5-4 and TRBJ1-1; possibly TRBD1 for D (5 bases). From germline, CDR1 is SGHNT and CDR2 YYREEE (reference sequence). This CDR3 has 13 amino acids. The CDR3 reads CASRQKGNPEAFF. CDR3 DNA: TGTGCCAGCAGGCAAAAGGGGAACCCTGAAGCTTTCTTT.

The table lists this clone with a few counts. This sequence joins TRBV11-3 and TRBJ2-1; TRBD2 agrees at 8 bases. V shed 1 base, J shed 8 bases, and the junction held 7 bases outside the gene matches. From germline, CDR1 is SGHNT and CDR2 YENEEA. The CDR3 spans 15 residues. The CDR3 coding sequence is TGTGCCAGCAGCTTAGGGATGAGCGGGAGTGATGAGCAGTTCTTC. It encodes CASSLGMSGSDEQFF.

The V call is TRBV5-4, the J call TRBJ2-3; 13 bases match TRBD2. CDR3 length: 16 amino acids. Trimming at V came to 4 bases and at J to 3 bases, leaving 5 bases not matched to a gene. CDR1 and CDR2 (germline): SGHNT, YYREEE (reference sequence). CDR3 residues: CASSPPGLAGTDTQYF. The CDR3 DNA reads TGTGCCAGCAGCCCCCCGGGACTAGCGGGAACAGATACGCAGTATTTT.

The J gene is TRBJ2-2, the V gene TRBV4-1; 8 bases map to TRBD2. CDR3 size: 16 residues. Trimming removed 3 bases from V and 0 bases from J; junction bases left unmatched: 3. Germline CDR1 MGHRA, CDR2 YSYEKL. The chain's CDR3 is CASSHVAGTNTGELFF. The CDR3 DNA reads TGCGCCAGCAGCCACGTAGCGGGGACGAACACCGGGGAGCTGTTTTTT.

This chain joins TRBV3-1 (or the pseudogene TRBV3-2) and TRBJ2-5; 7 positions agree with TRBD1. Germline V gene data show CDR1 as LGHDT and CDR2 as YNNKEL (reference sequence). V gave up 5 bases and J gave up 5 bases; unmatched junction bases: 5. The CDR3 consists of 13 residues. The CDR3 loop reads CASSGTAVETQYF. For the CDR3, the DNA is TGTGCCAGCAGCGGGACAGCGGTTGAGACCCAGTACTTC.

This chain joins TRBV2 and TRBJ2-7; no reliable D call. Germline loops: CDR1 SNHLY, CDR2 FYNNEI. Trimming removed 5 bases at V and 0 bases at J, with 11 bases between. The CDR3 consists of 14 residues. The CDR3 here is CASSTLGSSYEQYF. In DNA form, the CDR3 reads TGTGCCAGCAGTACCCTAGGTAGCTCCTACGAGCAGTACTTC.

The chain carries TRBV12-3 or TRBV12-4 and TRBJ2-7; D possibly corresponds to TRBD2 (5 bases). Trimming took off 6 bases at V and 3 bases at J, with 9 bases between the two ends. The CDR3 contains 12 residues. CDR3 nucleotides: TGTGCCAGCAGGGAGGATTACTACGAGCAGTACTTC. Encoded protein: CASREDYYEQYF.

The rearrangement joins TRBV2 to TRBJ2-2; a possible D gene is TRBD1 (6 bases). Germline-derived CDR1 and CDR2 are SNHLY and FYNNEI. CDR3 length equals 13 residues. The ends were cut back, 7 bases at V and 6 bases at J, with 12 bases in the middle. CDR3 in amino acids: CASNRVWAGELFF. The CDR3 DNA is TGTGCCAGCAACAGGGTGTGGGCCGGGGAGCTGTTTTTT.

This chain joins TRBV4-2 and TRBJ2-2; 8 positions match TRBD1. Germline values: CDR1 LGHNA, CDR2 YNFKEQ. The CDR3 has 16 amino acids. V was clipped by 0 bases and J by 4 bases; unmatched bases: 4. The DNA for the CDR3 is TGTGCCAGCAGCCAAGAGACAGGGGATGGCACCGGGGAGCTGTTTTTT. Translated: CASSQETGDGTGELFF.

The chain is built from TRBV27 and TRBJ2-7; maybe TRBD1 (5 bases). The germline CDR1 and CDR2 sequences are MNHEY and SMNVEV (reference sequence). The CDR3 runs 18 residues. Trimming cost V 5 bases and J 3 bases, with 26 bases left between them. This CDR3 is CASSTHPSRTKAFYEQYF. The CDR3 bases are TGTGCCAGCAGTACCCACCCCTCAAGGACAAAGGCCTTCTACGAGCAGTACTTC.

There are a few counts of this clone. This chain links TRBV28 with TRBJ1-2; the match to TRBD1 covers 7 bases. The J segment lost 8 bases and the V segment lost 2 bases, leaving 17 bases of the junction unmatched. Per germline, CDR1 MDHEN and CDR2 SYDVKM. CDR3 length equals 17 residues. This chain's CDR3 is CASSLLPRAGGRGGYTF. For the CDR3, the DNA is TGTGCCAGCAGTTTACTCCCCCGGGCAGGGGGTCGAGGGGGCTACACCTTC.

The rearrangement links TRBV5-4 to TRBJ2-3; D possibly corresponds to TRBD2 (5 bases). This CDR3 is built from 14 residues. With 5 bases removed from V and 3 bases from J, the gap between germline ends came to 13 bases. The germline V gene encodes CDR1 SGHNT and CDR2 YYREEE (reference sequence). CDR3 loop: CASSLPGGTDTQYF. The CDR3 coding sequence is TGTGCCAGCAGTCTCCCCGGAGGAACAGATACGCAGTATTTT.

The chain links TRBV11-1 to TRBJ1-2; D gene ambiguous. Germline loops: CDR1 SGHAT, CDR2 FQDESV (reference sequence). V lost 5 bases, J lost 7 bases, and 5 bases lay in between. The CDR3 is 10 residues long. The CDR3 is CASSPSGYTF. Written as DNA, the CDR3 is TGTGCCAGCAGCCCGAGTGGCTACACCTTC.

The rearrangement joins TRBV19 to TRBJ2-1; TRBD2 matches 10 bases. Germline V gene lookup returns CDR1 LNHDA and CDR2 SQIVND (reference sequence). This CDR3 is 15 amino acids long. The ends lost 4 bases at V and 5 bases at J; junction bases unmatched: 5. The CDR3 DNA is TGTGCCAGTAGTACGCTAGCGGGAGCCGACAATGAGCAGTTCTTC. This encodes CASSTLAGADNEQFF.

This clone turned up a few times. The sample carries other DNA sequences with the same CDR3. This chain uses TRBV5-1 with TRBJ2-7, with D maybe TRBD1 (6 bases). V was cut by 2 bases and J by 2 bases, with 8 bases left in between. CDR1 is SGHRS, CDR2 YFSETQ, per germline. This CDR3 spans 13 amino acids. The CDR3 protein is CASSFDRTYEQYF. In nucleotides, the CDR3 is TGCGCCAGCAGCTTCGACAGGACCTACGAGCAGTACTTC.

Remarks on this clone: The same CDR3 also results from other DNA sequences found in this sample. This chain's CDR3 is CASSPTGQGNQPQHF. As DNA, the CDR3 is TGTGCCAGCTCACCGACGGGACAGGGAAATCAGCCCCAGCATTTT. This chain joins TRBV18 and TRBJ1-5, with 9 bases that match TRBD1. V was pared by 3 bases and J by 4 bases, with 4 bases of the junction left unmatched. Germline V gene lookup returns CDR1 KGHSH and CDR2 LQKENI. The CDR3 loop spans 15 amino acids.

A few counts support this clone. The CDR3 coding sequence is TGTGCCAGCAGTGAGGGGGCAGATCTCGAAGAGCAGTACTTC. This codes for CASSEGADLEEQYF. This chain links TRBV2 with TRBJ2-7; tentative D call: TRBD1 (6 bases). The CDR3 extends over 14 amino acids. Per germline, CDR1 SNHLY and CDR2 FYNNEI. The V gene lost 3 bases and the J gene lost 7 bases, with 16 bases spanning the gap.

The gene calls are TRBV7-2 and TRBJ1-2, with D tentatively TRBD1 (5 bases). Trimming removed 6 bases at V and 5 bases at J, with 16 bases between. CDR3 length: 14 amino acids. Germline values: CDR1 SGHTA, CDR2 FQGNSA. The CDR3 DNA sequence: TGTGCCAGCAGGGCGGGACGGGGAGGGTATGGCTACACCTTC. This sequence encodes CASRAGRGGYGYTF. Full variable domain (missing parts from reference TRBV7-2 and TRBJ1-2): GAGVSQSPSNKVTEKGKDVELRCDPISGHTALYWYRQSLGQGLEFLIYFQGNSAPDKSGLPSDRFSAERTGGSVSTLTIQRTQQEDSAVYLCASRAGRGGYGYTFGSGTRLTVV.

The V and J genes are TRBV5-1 and TRBJ2-3, with TRBD2 identical over 16 bases. The J segment lost 3 bases and the V segment lost 3 bases, leaving 4 bases of the junction unmatched. Germline assignment: CDR1 SGHRS and CDR2 YFSETQ. This CDR3 comprises 17 residues. CDR3 region: CASSSGLAGGPTDTQYF. For the CDR3, the DNA is TGCGCCAGCAGCTCGGGACTAGCGGGAGGGCCTACAGATACGCAGTATTTT.